This T cell receptor beta chain was sequenced in a study of beta chain features in type 1 diabetes. Regarding the study as a whole: Moderately but significantly shorter TCRB CDR3s were found in Type 1 diabetes patients in all four CD4+ subsets. Patients with type 1 diabetes carried fewer insertions and had more deletions at their VDJ junctions. A potential PCR bias toward shorter templates would be equal in patient and control samples. Cells with high TCR expression could be over-represented by cDNA sequencing.

In regard to this clone: Its cognate antigen is unknown.

By way of CD45RO/CCR7/CD25/CD127/CD95/CD27, the CD4+ regulatory, stem cell-like memory, central memory and naive cells were sorted. Sequenced material consisted of expressed TCRB transcripts (all of the isolated RNA was reverse transcribed). Sequenced by immunoSEQ multiplex PCR; TCRdb stores in-frame clones only, minus some. Here the sample spans 640,000 or so clones, around 15% being singletons. CDR1 and CDR2 (germline): SGHRS, YFSETQ. The V and J ends lost 4 bases and 4 bases respectively, with 24 bases between them. The CDR3 runs to 17 residues. Sequenced sample: naive CD4+ T cells from blood. The rearrangement joins TRBV5-1 to TRBJ2-7; weak D call: TRBD1 (6 bases). This clonotype originated in a man in his late teens or twenties with type 1 diabetes. The CDR3 loop is CASSPFSRDTEGYEQYF. CDR3 bases: TGCGCCAGCAGCCCATTTTCCCGGGACACCGAGGGGTACGAGCAGTACTTC.